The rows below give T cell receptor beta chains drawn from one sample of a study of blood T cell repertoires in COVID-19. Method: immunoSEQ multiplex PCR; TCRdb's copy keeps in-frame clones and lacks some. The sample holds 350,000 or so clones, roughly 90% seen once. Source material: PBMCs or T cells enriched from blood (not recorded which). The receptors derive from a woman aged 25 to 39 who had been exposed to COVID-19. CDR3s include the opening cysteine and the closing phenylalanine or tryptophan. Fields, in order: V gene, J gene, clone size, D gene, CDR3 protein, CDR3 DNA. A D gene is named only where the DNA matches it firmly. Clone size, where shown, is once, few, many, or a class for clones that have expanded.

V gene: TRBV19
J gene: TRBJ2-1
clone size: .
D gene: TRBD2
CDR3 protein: CASRGLAGGPEGYNEQFF
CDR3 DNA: TGTGCCAGTAGGGGGCTAGCGGGAGGGCCGGAGGGCTACAATGAGCAGTTCTTC

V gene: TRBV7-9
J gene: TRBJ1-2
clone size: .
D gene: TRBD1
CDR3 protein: CASSGTGVYGYTF
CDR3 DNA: TGTGCCAGCAGCGGGACAGGAGTCTATGGCTACACCTTC

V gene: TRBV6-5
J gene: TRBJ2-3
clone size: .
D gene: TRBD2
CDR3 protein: CASSYSISGSADTQYF
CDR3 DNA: TGTGCCAGCAGTTACTCGATTAGCGGGAGTGCAGATACGCAGTATTTT

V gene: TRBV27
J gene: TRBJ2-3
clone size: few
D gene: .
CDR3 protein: CASSSSGVYTDTQYF
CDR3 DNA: TGTGCCAGCAGTTCGTCCGGGGTTTACACAGATACGCAGTATTTT

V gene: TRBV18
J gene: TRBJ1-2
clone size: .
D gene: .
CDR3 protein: CASSPNPSRAGDTF
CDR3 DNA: TGTGCCAGCTCACCCAACCCTAGTAGGGCCGGGGACACCTTC

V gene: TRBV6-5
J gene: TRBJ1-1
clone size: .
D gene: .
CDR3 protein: CASIRGGPGEAFF
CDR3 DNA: TGTGCCAGCATACGCGGGGGCCCAGGAGAAGCTTTCTTT

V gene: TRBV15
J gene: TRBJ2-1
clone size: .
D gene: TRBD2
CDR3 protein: CATSRPSGSPYNEQFF
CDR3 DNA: TGTGCCACCAGCAGACCTAGCGGGAGCCCCTACAATGAGCAGTTCTTC

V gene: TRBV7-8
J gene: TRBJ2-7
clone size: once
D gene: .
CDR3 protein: CASSPNHTYEQYF
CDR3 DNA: TGTGCCAGCAGCCCGAACCACACCTACGAGCAGTACTTC

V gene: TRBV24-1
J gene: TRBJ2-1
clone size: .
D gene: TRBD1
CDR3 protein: CATSETDREVQFF
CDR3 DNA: TGTGCCACCAGTGAAACAGACAGGGAAGTTCAGTTCTTC

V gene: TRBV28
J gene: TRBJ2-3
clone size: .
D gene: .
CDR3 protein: CASSLFPRTLGPDTQYF
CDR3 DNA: TGTGCCAGCAGTTTATTCCCCCGGACCTTGGGGCCAGATACGCAGTATTTT

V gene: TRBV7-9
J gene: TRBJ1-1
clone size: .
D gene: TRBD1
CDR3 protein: CASSPLDRGLTEAFF
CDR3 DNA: TGTGCCAGCAGCCCACTGGACAGGGGGCTTACTGAAGCTTTCTTT

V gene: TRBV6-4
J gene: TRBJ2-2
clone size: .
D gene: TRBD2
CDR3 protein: CASSDKGLARTGELFF
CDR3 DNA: TGTGCCAGCAGTGACAAAGGACTAGCGAGGACCGGGGAGCTGTTTTTT

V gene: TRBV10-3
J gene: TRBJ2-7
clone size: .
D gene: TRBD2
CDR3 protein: CAISEPGGATFEQYF
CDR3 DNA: TGTGCCATCAGTGAGCCGGGGGGGGCGACCTTCGAGCAGTACTTC

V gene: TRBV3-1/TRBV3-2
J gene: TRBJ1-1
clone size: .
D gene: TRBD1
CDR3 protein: CASSRQGDTEAFF
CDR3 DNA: TGTGCCAGCAGCAGACAGGGGGACACTGAAGCTTTCTTT

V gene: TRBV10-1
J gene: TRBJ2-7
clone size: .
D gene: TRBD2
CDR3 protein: CASSERTSPYEQYF
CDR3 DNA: TGCGCCAGCAGTGAGAGGACTAGCCCTTACGAGCAGTACTTC

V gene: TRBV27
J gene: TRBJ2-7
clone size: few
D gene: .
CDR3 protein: CASSFTPGTGYEQYF
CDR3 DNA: TGTGCCAGCAGTTTCACTCCCGGAACAGGCTACGAGCAGTACTTC

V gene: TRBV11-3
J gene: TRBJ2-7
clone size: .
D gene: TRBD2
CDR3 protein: CASSPGLAGLRPYEQYF
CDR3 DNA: TGTGCCAGCAGCCCGGGACTAGCGGGCTTAAGGCCCTACGAGCAGTACTTC

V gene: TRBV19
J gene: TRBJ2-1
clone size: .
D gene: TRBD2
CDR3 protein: CASSTHLAGVTNEQFF
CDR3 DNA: TGTGCCAGTAGTACCCATCTAGCGGGAGTGACCAATGAGCAGTTCTTC

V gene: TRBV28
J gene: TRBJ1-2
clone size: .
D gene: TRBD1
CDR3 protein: CASSLSPTTGWGYTF
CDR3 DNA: TGTGCCAGCAGTTTGTCCCCTACGACAGGGTGGGGCTACACCTTC

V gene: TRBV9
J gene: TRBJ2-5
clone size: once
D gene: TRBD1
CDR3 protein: CASSVGGQGNQETQYF
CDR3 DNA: TGTGCCAGCAGCGTAGGCGGACAGGGGAACCAAGAGACCCAGTACTTC

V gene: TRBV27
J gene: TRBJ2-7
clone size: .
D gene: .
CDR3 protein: CASSFSRGSYEQYF
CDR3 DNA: TGTGCCAGCAGTTTCAGCAGGGGATCCTACGAGCAGTACTTC

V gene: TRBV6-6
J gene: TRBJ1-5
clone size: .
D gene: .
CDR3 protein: CASSRGEGFSNQPQHF
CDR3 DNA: TGTGCCAGCAGTCGCGGGGAGGGTTTTAGCAATCAGCCCCAGCATTTT

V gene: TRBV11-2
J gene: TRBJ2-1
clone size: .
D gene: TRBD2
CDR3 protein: CASSARTSGTNNEQFF
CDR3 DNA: TGTGCCAGCAGCGCGAGGACTAGCGGGACCAACAATGAGCAGTTCTTC

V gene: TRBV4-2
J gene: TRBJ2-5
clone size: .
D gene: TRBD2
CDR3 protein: CASSQEASGSGETQYF
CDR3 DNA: TGTGCCAGCAGCCAAGAGGCTAGCGGGAGCGGGGAGACCCAGTACTTC

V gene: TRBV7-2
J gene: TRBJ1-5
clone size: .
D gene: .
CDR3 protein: CASSLVTGYNQPQHF
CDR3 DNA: TGTGCCAGCAGCTTAGTAACAGGGTACAATCAGCCCCAGCATTTT

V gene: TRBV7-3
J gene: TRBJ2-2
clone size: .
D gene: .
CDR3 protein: CASSFRGYTGELFF
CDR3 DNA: TGTGCCAGCAGCTTCCGGGGATACACCGGGGAGCTGTTTTTT

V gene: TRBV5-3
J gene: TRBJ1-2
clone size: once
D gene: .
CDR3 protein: CARSLAGVRYGYTF
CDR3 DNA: TGTGCCAGAAGCTTAGCAGGCGTCCGTTATGGCTACACCTTC

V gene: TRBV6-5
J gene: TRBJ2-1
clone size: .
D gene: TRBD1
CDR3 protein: CASSTGGEQFF
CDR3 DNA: TGTGCCAGCAGCACAGGGGGTGAGCAGTTCTTC

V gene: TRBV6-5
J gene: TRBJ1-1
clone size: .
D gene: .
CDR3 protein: CASGPRDKTTEAFF
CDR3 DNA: TGTGCCAGCGGTCCCCGGGACAAGACGACTGAAGCTTTCTTT

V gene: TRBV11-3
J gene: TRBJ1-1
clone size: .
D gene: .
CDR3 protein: CASSRYSEAFF
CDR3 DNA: TGTGCCAGCAGCCGGTATTCTGAAGCTTTCTTT

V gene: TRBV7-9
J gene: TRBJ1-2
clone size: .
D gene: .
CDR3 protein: CASSPVDYGYTF
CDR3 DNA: TGTGCCAGCAGCCCGGTGGACTATGGCTACACCTTC

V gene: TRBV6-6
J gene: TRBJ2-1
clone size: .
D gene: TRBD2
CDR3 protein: CASSYSISGGYNEQFF
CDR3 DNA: TGTGCCAGCAGTTACTCGATATCGGGAGGGTACAATGAGCAGTTCTTC

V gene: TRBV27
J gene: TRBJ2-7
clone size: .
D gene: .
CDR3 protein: CASSVSGPYEQYF
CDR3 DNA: TGTGCCAGCAGTGTGAGCGGACCCTACGAGCAGTACTTC

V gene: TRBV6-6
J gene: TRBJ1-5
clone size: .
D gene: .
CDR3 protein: CASRAFMAQHF
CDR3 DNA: TGTGCCAGCAGGGCTTTCATGGCCCAGCATTTT

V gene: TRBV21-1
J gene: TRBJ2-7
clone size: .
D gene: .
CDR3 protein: CASSKVAHEQYF
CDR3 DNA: TGTGCCAGCAGCAAAGTGGCCCACGAGCAGTACTTC

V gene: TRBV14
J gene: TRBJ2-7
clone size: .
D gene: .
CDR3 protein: CASSQRGGGPPEQYF
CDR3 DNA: TGTGCCAGCAGCCAGAGAGGCGGGGGCCCTCCCGAGCAGTACTTC

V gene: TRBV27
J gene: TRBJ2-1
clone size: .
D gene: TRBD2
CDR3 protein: CASSLSMRGSYNEQFF
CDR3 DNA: TGTGCCAGCAGTTTATCGATGCGGGGGTCCTACAATGAGCAGTTCTTC

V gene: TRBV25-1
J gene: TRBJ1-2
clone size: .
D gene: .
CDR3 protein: CASSELYGYTF
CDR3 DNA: TGTGCCAGCAGCGAGCTTTATGGCTACACCTTC

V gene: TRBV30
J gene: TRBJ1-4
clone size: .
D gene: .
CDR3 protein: CAWSVLTLNEKLFF
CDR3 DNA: TGTGCCTGGAGTGTTCTGACTCTTAATGAAAAACTGTTTTTT

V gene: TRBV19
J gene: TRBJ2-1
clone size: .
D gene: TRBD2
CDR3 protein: CASSARTSGIGQFF
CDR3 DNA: TGTGCCAGTAGTGCCCGGACTAGCGGCATAGGGCAGTTCTTC

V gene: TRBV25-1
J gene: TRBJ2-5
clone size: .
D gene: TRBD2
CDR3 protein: CASSASLAGGQETQYF
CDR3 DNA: TGTGCCAGCAGTGCATCTCTAGCGGGAGGGCAAGAGACCCAGTACTTC

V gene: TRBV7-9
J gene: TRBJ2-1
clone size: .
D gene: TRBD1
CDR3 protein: CASRTGETTNEQFF
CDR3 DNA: TGTGCCAGCCGGACAGGGGAGACCACCAATGAGCAGTTCTTC

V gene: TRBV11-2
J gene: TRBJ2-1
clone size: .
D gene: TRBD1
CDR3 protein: CASSRDRGRDEQFF
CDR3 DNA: TGTGCCAGCAGCCGGGACAGGGGTAGGGATGAGCAGTTCTTC

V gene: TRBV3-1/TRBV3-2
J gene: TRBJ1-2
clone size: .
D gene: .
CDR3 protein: CASSQSSYGYTF
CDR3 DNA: TGTGCCAGCAGCCAATCCAGCTATGGCTACACCTTC

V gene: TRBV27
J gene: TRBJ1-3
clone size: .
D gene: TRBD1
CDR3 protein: CASGQGLSGNTIYF
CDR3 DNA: TGTGCCAGCGGACAGGGGCTCTCTGGAAACACCATATATTTT

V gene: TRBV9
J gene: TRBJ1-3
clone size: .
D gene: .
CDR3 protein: CASSVLGNTIYF
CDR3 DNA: TGTGCCAGCAGCGTACTCGGAAACACCATATATTTT

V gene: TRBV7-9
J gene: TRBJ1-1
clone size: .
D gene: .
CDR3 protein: CASSLAFTGHTEAFF
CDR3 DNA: TGTGCCAGCAGCTTAGCGTTTACAGGGCACACTGAAGCTTTCTTT

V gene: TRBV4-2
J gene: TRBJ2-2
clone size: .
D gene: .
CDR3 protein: CASSQGPFGGDTGELFF
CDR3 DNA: TGTGCCAGCAGCCAAGGGCCATTCGGAGGGGACACCGGGGAGCTGTTTTTT

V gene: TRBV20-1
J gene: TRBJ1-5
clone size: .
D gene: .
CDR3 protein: CSASRAGSNQPQHF
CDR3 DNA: TGCAGTGCTAGTAGGGCGGGAAGCAATCAGCCCCAGCATTTT

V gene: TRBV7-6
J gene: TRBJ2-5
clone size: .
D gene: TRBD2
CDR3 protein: CASSLSASGSGETQYF
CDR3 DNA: TGTGCCAGCAGCTTATCCGCTAGCGGGAGTGGGGAGACCCAGTACTTC

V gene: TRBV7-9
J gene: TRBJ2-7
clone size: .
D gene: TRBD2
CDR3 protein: CASSPPGTSGSRYF
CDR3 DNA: TGTGCCAGCAGCCCGCCCGGGACTAGCGGGAGTAGGTACTTC

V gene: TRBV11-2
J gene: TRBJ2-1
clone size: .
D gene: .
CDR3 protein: CASSLHARGNDEQFF
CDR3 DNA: TGTGCCAGCAGCTTACACGCCAGGGGTAACGATGAGCAGTTCTTC

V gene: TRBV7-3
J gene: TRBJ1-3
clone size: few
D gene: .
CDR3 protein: CASSPLGGSGNTIYF
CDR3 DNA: TGTGCCAGCAGCCCCCTCGGGGGTTCTGGAAACACCATATATTTT